This is a list of T cell receptor beta chains from one sample in a study of Graves' ophthalmopathy and Graves' hyperthyroidism. TCRdb re-called the multiplex PCR reads with MiXCR, one entry per CDR3 protein. This sample has about 500,000 distinct CDR3 sequences; under 15% occur once, and the top ten carry over 8%. The specimen sequenced was blood. The receptors originated from a woman in her thirties with Graves' ophthalmopathy. Each CDR3 is given with its conserved first and last residue. The D gene is left open where the match is weak. Clone size is given for some rows only: seen once, a few or many times, or a class if the clone is expanded.

>TRBV7-2|15|TRBJ2-7|TRBD2|many
CASSLISGGGHEQYF
TGTGCCAGCAGCTTAATAAGCGGGGGAGGGCACGAGCAGTACTTC
>TRBV10-3|14|TRBJ2-2|TRBD1|many
CATYRGSNTGELFF
TGTGCCACGTACAGGGGGTCTAACACCGGGGAGCTGTTTTTT
>TRBV30|13|TRBJ1-5|-|many
CAWSSGLGQPQHF
TGTGCCTGGAGCTCGGGGCTAGGGCAGCCCCAGCATTTT
>TRBV30|15|TRBJ1-1|-|many
CAWSVHRTVNTEAFF
TGTGCCTGGAGTGTTCATAGGACAGTGAACACTGAAGCTTTCTTT
>TRBV4-2|17|TRBJ2-7|-|many
CASSPTDVEGWGVQQYF
TGTGCCAGCAGCCCGACCGACGTGGAGGGTTGGGGTGTGCAGCAGTACTTC
>TRBV7-9|15|TRBJ2-2|-|few
CASSTGTLNTGELFF
TGTGCCAGCAGCACCGGGACATTGAACACCGGGGAGCTGTTTTTT
>TRBV19|17|TRBJ1-5|-|many
CASSRTLGGYGNQPQHF
TGTGCCAGTAGCCGCACACTAGGGGGTTATGGGAATCAGCCCCAGCATTTT
>TRBV27|14|TRBJ2-7|TRBD1|few
CASRESGGHYEQYF
TGTGCCAGCAGGGAGTCAGGGGGCCACTACGAGCAGTACTTC
>TRBV27|15|TRBJ2-7|-|many
CASSTPNRGYYEQYF
TGTGCCAGCAGTACCCCCAATCGGGGGTACTACGAGCAGTACTTC
>TRBV7-8|13|TRBJ2-5|-|many
CASSLEAQGTQYF
TGTGCCAGCAGCTTAGAAGCACAAGGGACCCAGTACTTC
>TRBV6-1|16|TRBJ2-5|TRBD2|many
CASSDHYGTRKETQYF
TGTGCCAGCAGTGACCACTATGGGACTAGAAAAGAGACCCAGTACTTC
>TRBV28|10|TRBJ1-1|-|many
CASRETRAFF
TGTGCCAGCAGGGAGACAAGGGCTTTCTTT
>TRBV5-1|15|TRBJ2-2|TRBD1|-
CASSWGQGSTGELFF
TGCGCCAGCAGCTGGGGACAGGGGAGCACCGGGGAGCTGTTTTTT
>TRBV11-3|15|TRBJ2-7|TRBD2|many
CASSSGTSGKYEQYF
TGTGCCAGCAGCTCCGGGACTAGCGGGAAATACGAGCAGTACTTC
>TRBV7-9|15|TRBJ1-6|TRBD1|-
CASSPWGQHNSPLHF
TGTGCCAGCAGCCCATGGGGACAGCATAATTCACCCCTCCACTTT
>TRBV5-1|12|TRBJ2-5|TRBD1|many
CASSTTGETQYF
TGCGCCAGCAGCACGACAGGGGAGACCCAGTACTTC
>TRBV27|14|TRBJ1-1|-|many
CASSLFEGNTEAFF
TGTGCCAGCAGTTTATTTGAGGGGAACACTGAAGCTTTCTTT
>TRBV14|10|TRBJ1-2|-|-
CASRSRGYTF
TGTGCCAGCAGGTCAAGGGGCTACACCTTC
>TRBV20-1|14|TRBJ1-1|-|many
CSASRTVMNTEAFF
TGCAGTGCTTCTCGGACAGTTATGAACACTGAAGCTTTCTTT
>TRBV6-4|15|TRBJ2-3|-|once
CASSESLGAAGTQYF
TGTGCCAGCAGTGAGTCATTGGGGGCTGCAGGTACGCAGTATTTT
>TRBV6-5|14|TRBJ2-7|-|many
CASSYPGGSYEQYF
TGTGCCAGCAGTTACCCTGGGGGCTCCTACGAGCAGTACTTC
>TRBV2|14|TRBJ2-7|-|-
CASSEAGRRNEQYF
TGTGCCAGCAGTGAGGCAGGTCGCAGGAACGAGCAGTACTTC
>TRBV10-3|15|TRBJ1-1|-|many
CAISESTPGNTEAFF
TGTGCCATCAGTGAGTCGACCCCGGGTAACACTGAAGCTTTCTTT
>TRBV28|16|TRBJ2-5|-|many
CASSPSTGLTQETQYF
TGTGCCAGCAGTCCCTCAACGGGCCTGACACAAGAGACCCAGTACTTC
>TRBV11-3|13|TRBJ2-7|-|many
CASSLLHTYEQYF
TGTGCCAGCAGCTTACTCCACACCTACGAGCAGTACTTC
>TRBV13|14|TRBJ2-2|-|few
CASSSRGPTGELFF
TGTGCCAGCAGCTCCAGGGGCCCCACCGGGGAGCTGTTTTTT
>TRBV29-1|14|TRBJ1-2|-|many
CSVTQGAGNYGYTF
TGCAGCGTTACACAGGGCGCAGGAAACTATGGCTACACCTTC
>TRBV12-3/TRBV12-4|13|TRBJ2-5|-|many
CASTESLPETQYF
TGTGCCAGCACCGAGTCTCTCCCAGAGACCCAGTACTTC
>TRBV7-8|13|TRBJ2-5|-|-
CASRPELQETQYF
TGTGCCAGCAGACCAGAGTTACAAGAGACCCAGTACTTC
>TRBV20-1|15|TRBJ2-7|-|many
CSARARTLSSYEQYF
TGCAGTGCTAGAGCAAGGACACTGAGCTCCTACGAGCAGTACTTC
>TRBV30|14|TRBJ2-2|-|many
CAWGRETNTGELFF
TGTGCCTGGGGACGGGAGACGAACACCGGGGAGCTGTTTTTT
>TRBV6-1|15|TRBJ2-5|TRBD2|many
CASSELLAGVETQYF
TGTGCCAGCAGTGAGTTACTAGCGGGGGTTGAGACCCAGTACTTC
>TRBV29-1|13|TRBJ1-5|-|many
CSVEDQGDQPQHF
TGCAGCGTTGAAGATCAAGGGGATCAGCCCCAGCATTTT
>TRBV5-5|16|TRBJ2-7|TRBD1|few
CASSSYYRDRSDEQYF
TGTGCCAGCAGCTCTTATTACCGGGACAGGTCGGACGAGCAGTACTTC
>TRBV20-1|15|TRBJ2-6|-|many
CSASPEISGANVLTF
TGCAGTGCTAGTCCAGAGATTTCTGGGGCCAACGTCCTGACTTTC
>TRBV6-5|15|TRBJ1-5|TRBD1|few
CASSYFGTGAQPQHF
TGTGCCAGCAGTTACTTCGGGACAGGGGCCCAGCCCCAGCATTTT
>TRBV4-1|13|TRBJ2-5|-|many
CASSQLLLQTQYF
TGCGCCAGCAGCCAATTGTTGCTACAAACCCAGTACTTC
>TRBV28|11|TRBJ2-5|-|-
CASSSRGYQYF
TGTGCCAGCAGTTCCCGGGGGTACCAGTACTTC
>TRBV20-1|13|TRBJ2-7|-|many
CSARGDISYEQYF
TGCAGTGCTAGAGGGGACATAAGCTACGAGCAGTACTTC
>TRBV20-1|16|TRBJ2-5|-|many
CSARDGLRGEGETQYF
TGCAGTGCTAGAGATGGCCTCAGGGGTGAGGGAGAGACCCAGTACTTC
>TRBV12-3/TRBV12-4|17|TRBJ1-5|-|many
CASSYRDAVYSNQPQHF
TGTGCCAGCAGTTACCGGGACGCCGTTTATAGCAATCAGCCCCAGCATTTT
>TRBV30|13|TRBJ1-1|-|few
CAWSEGLNTEAFF
TGTGCCTGGAGTGAGGGATTGAACACTGAAGCTTTCTTT
>TRBV12-3/TRBV12-4|16|TRBJ1-2|TRBD1|many
CASSPHDRGRNYGYTF
TGTGCCAGCAGTCCCCACGACAGGGGAAGGAACTATGGCTACACCTTC
>TRBV12-3/TRBV12-4|14|TRBJ1-5|-|-
CASRPRAGNQPQHF
TGTGCCAGCAGACCTAGGGCAGGGAATCAGCCCCAGCATTTT
>TRBV28|15|TRBJ2-2|-|many
CASSFYLDSTGELFF
TGTGCCAGCAGTTTCTACCTTGACAGCACCGGGGAGCTGTTTTTT